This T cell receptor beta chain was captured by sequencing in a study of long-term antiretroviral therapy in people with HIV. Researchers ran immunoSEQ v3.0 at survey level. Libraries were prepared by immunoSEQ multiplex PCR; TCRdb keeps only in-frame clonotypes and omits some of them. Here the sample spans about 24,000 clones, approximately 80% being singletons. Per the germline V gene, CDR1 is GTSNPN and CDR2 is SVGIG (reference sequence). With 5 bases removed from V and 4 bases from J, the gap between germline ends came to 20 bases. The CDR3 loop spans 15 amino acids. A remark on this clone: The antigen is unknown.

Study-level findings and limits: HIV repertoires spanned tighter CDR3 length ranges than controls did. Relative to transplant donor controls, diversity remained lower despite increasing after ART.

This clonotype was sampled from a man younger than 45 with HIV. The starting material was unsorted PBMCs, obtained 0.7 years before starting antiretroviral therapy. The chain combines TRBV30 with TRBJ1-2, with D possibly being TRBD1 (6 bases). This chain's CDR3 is CAWVPTNTGSYGYTF. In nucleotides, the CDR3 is TGTGCCTGGGTACCCACTAATACAGGGTCCTATGGCTACACCTTC. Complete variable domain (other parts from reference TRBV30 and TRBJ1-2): SQTIHQWPATLVQPVGSPLSLECTVEGTSNPNLYWYRQAAGRGLQLLFYSVGIGQISSEVPQNLSASRPQDRQFILSSKKLLLSDSGFYLCAWVPTNTGSYGYTFGSGTRLTVV.